This T cell receptor beta chain originates from a study of control samples from healthy donors and cancer patients. This clone was detected once. The protocol was immunoSEQ multiplex PCR, while the TCRdb copy is restricted to in-frame clones and leaves out a portion. The sample has approximately 190,000 clones, approximately 90% seen once; the top ten hold roughly 1.9%. The sequence was obtained from a man aged 25 to 45 in good health. The sequenced material came from blood.

CDR3 protein: CASSLLDRPNSPLHF. CDR3 coding DNA: TGTGCCAGTAGTCTACTGGACAGGCCGAATTCACCCCTCCACTTT. The V and J genes are TRBV19 and TRBJ1-6; 7 bases match TRBD1. The CDR3 runs to 15 residues. Per the germline V gene, CDR1 is LNHDA and CDR2 is SQIVND (reference sequence). V lost 5 bases and J lost 7; bases outside the gene matches: 8.